The source of this T cell receptor beta chain is a study of T cell repertoires in cytomegalovirus infection. General study findings and limits: Dominating the ex vivo response were HLA-C-restricted CMV-specific TCR beta clonotypes.

CDR1 SGHTA and CDR2 FQGNSA come from the germline V gene. The CDR3 has 14 residues. V was cut by 4 bases and J by 0 bases, with 6 bases left in between. This clonotype was counted ten times or more. Its antigen is unidentified. TCRdb ran MiXCR on the reads and lists one entry per CDR3 protein. The sample yields roughly 230,000 distinct CDR3 sequences, approximately 13% seen once. This receptor was taken from a human donor in good health (CMV status not recorded). Some clones in this sample may be carry-over from other donors' samples. V and J are TRBV7-2 and TRBJ1-4; D call uncertain. The source material was PBMCs. DNA of the CDR3: TGTGCCAGCAGCTATGATGCAACTAATGAAAAACTGTTTTTT. This sequence encodes CASSYDATNEKLFF. The complete variable domain, with remaining parts taken from reference TRBV7-2 and TRBJ1-4, reads GAGVSQSPSNKVTEKGKDVELRCDPISGHTALYWYRQSLGQGLEFLIYFQGNSAPDKSGLPSDRFSAERTGGSVSTLTIQRTQQEDSAVYLCASSYDATNEKLFFGSGTQLSVL.